The clone carrying this T cell receptor beta chain was counted a few times. Antigen unknown. TCRdb passed the reads through MiXCR, listing each CDR3 protein once. The repertoire holds some 920,000 distinct CDR3 sequences, with approximately 30% as singletons. These data belong to a study of T cell repertoires in cytomegalovirus infection. Study-level background: Used in the study were CMV epitopes, some recently identified and HLA-C-restricted, others well-studied and HLA-B-restricted. Matching HLA type, along with CMV infection, was indicated by public TCR beta signatures.

Notes on the study in general: The response measured ex vivo was dominated by TCR beta clonotypes (HLA-C-restricted and CMV-specific).

This material consisted of cultured CD8+ T cells from PBMCs, taken from culture after CMV antigen stimulation. The sequence derives from a human donor in good health (CMV status not recorded). Some clones in this sample may be carry-over from other donors' samples.

For the CDR3, the DNA is TGTGCCAGCAGTTACGGGGATTTGTCCTACAATGAGCAGTTCTTC. It translates to CASSYGDLSYNEQFF. The gene calls are TRBV6-6 and TRBJ2-1; D ambiguous. V lost 2 bases and J lost 1, with 9 bases in between. The CDR3 covers 15 residues. Germline-derived CDR1 and CDR2 are MNHNY and SVGAGI (reference sequence).